These 23 T cell receptor beta chains came from one sample sequenced in a study of identical twins. TCRdb reprocessed the 5' RACE reads via MiXCR and lists one record per CDR3 protein. The sample records roughly 470,000 distinct CDR3 sequences, roughly an eighth being singletons. These sequences were also reported in another study, on yellow fever vaccine responses in identical twins.

Sequencing was carried out using CD4+ T cells sorted from blood. These receptors originate from a woman under 30 in good health.

This clonotype was found a few times. The gene calls are TRBV18 and TRBJ2-7, with 8 bases matching TRBD1. With V trimmed by 2 bases and J by 7 bases, 7 bases remained unmatched. Germline V gene sequence: CDR1 KGHSH, CDR2 LQKENI. This CDR3 has 14 amino acids. Here the CDR3 reads CASSPGQGLREQYF. The DNA of the CDR3 is TGTGCCAGCTCACCAGGACAGGGCCTTCGGGAGCAGTACTTC. The full variable domain, its missing parts supplied by reference TRBV18 and TRBJ2-7, is NAGVMQNPRHLVRRRGQEARLRCSPMKGHSHVYWYRQLPEEGLKFMVYLQKENIIDESGMPKERFSAEFPKEGPSILRIQQVVRGDSAAYFCASSPGQGLREQYFGPGTRLTVT.

This clonotype was seen a few times. The V and J genes are TRBV5-4 and TRBJ2-1, with 10 bases that match TRBD2. The CDR3 length is 16 residues. With 0 bases clipped from V and 6 bases from J, the junction kept 6 bases outside the gene matches. Germline values: CDR1 SGHNT, CDR2 YYREEE (reference sequence). In DNA, the CDR3 is TGTGCCAGCAGCTTGGGAGCGGGGGGGCCTATCAATGAGCAGTTCTTC. It is translated as CASSLGAGGPINEQFF.

This chain joins TRBV5-4 and TRBJ2-7, with no clear D. Trimming removed 4 bases from V and 2 bases from J, with 16 bases in between. This CDR3 has 15 residues. Germline CDR1 and CDR2: SGHNT and YYREEE (reference sequence). CDR3 amino acids: CASSPFQIPTYEQYF. The CDR3 DNA reads as TGTGCCAGCAGCCCTTTCCAAATCCCCACCTACGAGCAGTACTTC.

This clonotype was counted at least ten times. The rearrangement links TRBV6-5 to TRBJ2-2; D is unclear. CDR3 length: 15 amino acids. Germline CDR1 and CDR2: MNHEY and SVGAGI. The germline V and J ends were trimmed by 4 bases and 6 bases, with 15 bases remaining between them. In nucleotides, the CDR3 is TGTGCCAGCAGTTCGATCGCAGACACTCCCGGGGAGCTGTTTTTT. Protein: CASSSIADTPGELFF.

This clonotype was counted a few times. Written as DNA, the CDR3 is TGTGCCAGCTCACCGCCGGGACAGGCCAGGAATGAGCAGTTCTTC. Protein sequence: CASSPPGQARNEQFF. The genes are TRBV18 and TRBJ2-1; TRBD1 aligns across 8 bases. The CDR3 loop spans 15 amino acids. Germline CDR1 is KGHSH and CDR2 is LQKENI. The junction had 8 bases not matched to a gene; V was cut back by 3 bases and J by 7 bases.

The V and J genes are TRBV28 and TRBJ2-7; 10 bases line up with TRBD2. The length of the CDR3 is 14 residues. After removal of 6 bases from V and 3 bases from J, the junction contained 5 bases not matched to a gene. Germline assignment: CDR1 MDHEN and CDR2 SYDVKM. The DNA for the CDR3 is TGTGCCAGCAGGGGTAGCGGGGGGTACTACGAGCAGTACTTC. This gives the protein CASRGSGGYYEQYF.

This clonotype was seen a few times. This chain joins TRBV5-6 and TRBJ2-2, with 7 bases aligning to TRBD2. The CDR3 sequence is 15 residues long. V gave up 0 bases and J gave up 7 bases; unmatched junction bases: 6. Germline V CDR1 and CDR2: SGHDT, YYEEEE. CDR3 nucleotides: TGTGCCAGCAGCTTGGACAAACGGGGGGTCGGGGAGCTGTTTTTT. Translation: CASSLDKRGVGELFF.

This chain connects TRBV24-1 to TRBJ2-7; perhaps TRBD1 as D (5 bases). The length of the CDR3 is 13 residues. V lost 5 bases, J lost 5 bases, and 12 bases lay in between. Germline assignment: CDR1 KGHDR and CDR2 SFDVKD. Written as DNA, the CDR3 is TGTGCCACCAGTGGTGTTGGGGCTAACGAGCAGTACTTC. It encodes CATSGVGANEQYF.

The table lists this clonotype with many counts. The chain recombines TRBV12-3 or TRBV12-4 with TRBJ2-4; possible D gene TRBD2, 6 bases. This CDR3 has 13 amino acids. V lost 2 bases and J 11 bases, leaving 13 bases between the germline ends. The CDR3 region has the DNA TGTGCCAGCAGTTTATCGATCAGGAGGGTTCAGTACTTC. Amino acids: CASSLSIRRVQYF.

This clonotype has only a few counts. V and J are TRBV10-3 and TRBJ2-6; TRBD1 aligns across 8 bases. J lost 2 bases, V lost 3 bases, and 3 bases had no gene match. The CDR3 spans 16 residues. CDR1 ENHRY and CDR2 SYGVKD come from the germline V gene. In nucleotides, the CDR3 is TGTGCCATCAGTGACTCGACAGGGGCTGGGGCCAACGTCCTGACTTTC. This gives the protein CAISDSTGAGANVLTF.

V is TRBV29-1 and J is TRBJ1-3; D is undetermined. There are 12 residues in the CDR3. Germline V gene data show CDR1 as SQVTM and CDR2 as ANQGSEA. V lost 1 base and J lost 6, with 7 bases in between. Written as DNA, the CDR3 is TGCAGCGTTGAAGGTGGCCAAAACACCATATATTTT. This encodes CSVEGGQNTIYF.

The chain recombines TRBV7-8 with TRBJ1-2, with TRBD1 matching over 7 bases. Germline-derived CDR1 and CDR2 are SGHVS and FQNEAQ. The trim removed 5 bases at V and 8 bases at J, leaving 11 bases unmatched. The length of the CDR3 is 14 residues. The CDR3 region has the DNA TGTGCCAGCAGCCCCGTCGGGACAGCTAGAGGCTACACCTTC. Residues: CASSPVGTARGYTF.

The CDR3 region is CASSHRGGEQYF. CDR3 coding DNA: TGTGCCAGCAGTCACAGGGGCGGCGAGCAGTACTTC. This sequence joins TRBV27 and TRBJ2-7, with TRBD1 identical over 7 bases. This CDR3 has 12 amino acids. Germline values: CDR1 MNHEY, CDR2 SMNVEV (reference sequence). The ends lost 5 bases at V and 6 bases at J; junction bases unmatched: 4.

As for this clonotype: Being one base from a much bigger clone, this may be a read error. V is TRBV29-1 and J is TRBJ2-7; TRBD1 or TRBD2 may be the D gene (5 bases each). From germline, CDR1 is SQVTM and CDR2 ANQGSEA. This CDR3 is 12 amino acids long. With 4 bases removed from V and 6 bases from J, the gap between germline ends came to 13 bases. The CDR3 nucleotides are TGCAGCGTTGTGGGACGGACCTTCGAGCAGTACTTC. Translation: CSVVGRTFEQYF.

V is TRBV12-3 or TRBV12-4 and J is TRBJ2-3, with a possible D match to TRBD1 (5 bases). The CDR3 extends over 17 amino acids. The V gene lost 4 bases and the J gene lost 3 bases, with 20 bases spanning the gap. Here the CDR3 reads CASSSPPAQGWTDTQYF. The CDR3, as DNA: TGTGCCAGCAGTTCCCCGCCGGCCCAGGGTTGGACAGATACGCAGTATTTT.

The rearrangement links TRBV20-1 to TRBJ2-3; 11 bases agree with TRBD2. The V gene's germline CDR1 is DFQATT and CDR2 SNEGSKA (reference sequence). V was clipped by 3 bases and J by 5 bases; unmatched bases: 7. The CDR3 loop spans 15 amino acids. The CDR3: CSASVAGGPGDTQYF. The CDR3 nucleotides are TGCAGTGCTAGTGTAGCGGGGGGGCCAGGAGATACGCAGTATTTT.

This clonotype was counted many times. The V and J genes are TRBV5-1 and TRBJ1-5, with D possibly being TRBD1 (5 bases). Germline CDR1 SGHRS, CDR2 YFSETQ. This CDR3 has 13 residues. Trimming pared 2 bases from V and 5 bases from J, leaving 8 bases between. DNA for the CDR3: TGCGCCAGCAGCTTCGGCAGGGATCAGCCCCAGCATTTT. Translating gives CASSFGRDQPQHF.

V is TRBV25-1 and J is TRBJ2-7; 8 bases are a match to TRBD2. V gave up 7 bases and J gave up 0 bases; unmatched junction bases: 5. Germline V gene sequence: CDR1 MGHDK, CDR2 SYGVNS. The CDR3 spans 14 residues. CDR3 nucleotide sequence: TGTGCCAGCATGCCGGGGGGGAACTCCTACGAGCAGTACTTC. Its translation is CASMPGGNSYEQYF.

The chain carries TRBV5-8 and TRBJ2-6; unclear D gene. The germline gives CDR1 SGHTS, CDR2 YDEGEE. This CDR3 is 15 amino acids long. The V end lost 2 bases, the J end lost 4 bases, and 10 bases lay between the germline ends. CDR3 residues: CASSFTTPGANVLTF. For the CDR3, the DNA is TGTGCCAGCAGCTTTACAACCCCCGGGGCCAACGTCCTGACTTTC.

The chain uses TRBV7-9 and TRBJ1-1; TRBD1 matches at 7 bases. CDR3 length: 14 amino acids. V gave up 4 bases and J gave up 10 bases; unmatched junction bases: 12. The germline gives CDR1 SEHNR, CDR2 FQNEAQ (reference sequence). DNA of the CDR3: TGTGCCAGCAGCTCGGACAGGCCAGGCGCGGGAGCTTTCTTT. This translates into CASSSDRPGAGAFF.

The J gene is TRBJ1-1, the V gene TRBV7-8, with D unresolved. CDR3 length equals 12 residues. The V end was cut by 1 base, the J end by 8 bases, with 8 bases between. The germline gives CDR1 SGHVS, CDR2 FQNEAQ. DNA of the CDR3: TGTGCCAGCAGCTTAGGCGGGGTCGAAGCTTTCTTT. This translates into CASSLGGVEAFF.

This clonotype was seen a few times. CDR3 loop: CASSQLAGGLGEQFF. The CDR3 DNA follows: TGCGCCAGCAGCCAACTAGCGGGAGGGCTCGGTGAGCAGTTCTTC. The chain recombines TRBV5-1 with TRBJ2-1; TRBD2 matches at 13 bases. CDR3 size: 15 residues. Unmatched junction bases numbered 7, after V lost 4 bases and J lost 9 bases. Germline-derived CDR1 and CDR2 are SGHRS and YFSETQ.

The rearrangement joins TRBV5-1 to TRBJ2-2, with a possible D match to TRBD1 (5 bases). Germline lookup yields CDR1 SGHRS and CDR2 YFSETQ. Trimming left V 2 bases short and J 1 base short, with 9 bases between. The CDR3 runs 15 residues. The CDR3 reads CASSLTQGNTGELFF. CDR3 nucleotide sequence: TGCGCCAGCAGCTTAACGCAGGGGAACACCGGGGAGCTGTTTTTT.